Listed below are T cell receptor beta chains from one sample, sequenced in a study of T-cell memory formation after mild COVID-19. TCRdb fed the 5' RACE reads into MiXCR, producing one record per CDR3 protein. In the table there are roughly 150,000 distinct CDR3 sequences, 10% to 15% of which are singletons. Sequencing was done on a sample of PBMCs or a T cell subset sorted from them (not recorded which). The receptor source for this set is a man aged 18 to 30 who had mild COVID-19 (a few samples of this study predate the infection). Cell type and time point are not known. Each CDR3 is given with its conserved first and last residue. Fields, in order: clone size, D gene, CDR3 length, V gene, J gene, CDR3 DNA, CDR3 protein. A D gene is named only where the DNA matches it firmly. Expanded clones get a size class; other rows say once, few or many, or leave the size out.

>-|-|14|TRBV18|TRBJ1-5
TGTGCCAGCTCACCATTCTTTGGCAATCAGCCCCAGCATTTT
CASSPFFGNQPQHF
>many|TRBD2|17|TRBV7-2|TRBJ2-5
TGTGCCAGCAGCATGAGAGTTGGCGGGGGGGCCGCGAAGACCCAGTACTTC
CASSMRVGGGAAKTQYF
>many|-|14|TRBV7-2|TRBJ1-4
TGTGCCAGCAGCTCCCAGGGGTTAGGTGAAAAACTGTTTTTT
CASSSQGLGEKLFF
>many|-|14|TRBV7-2|TRBJ2-3
TGTGCCAGCAGCCAAGGACAGAGCACAGATACGCAGTATTTT
CASSQGQSTDTQYF
>few|-|15|TRBV11-2|TRBJ1-1
TGTGCCAGCAGCTCCTACAGGGCGCGGAACACTGAAGCTTTCTTT
CASSSYRARNTEAFF
>-|-|17|TRBV29-1|TRBJ1-2
TGCAGCGTTGCGGGAATGGTGTCAGGGGCCACTAACTATGGCTACACCTTC
CSVAGMVSGATNYGYTF
>few|-|16|TRBV4-2|TRBJ2-7
TGTGCCAGCAGCCAAGATCTGTCGCGGCTAAATTACGAGCAGTACTTC
CASSQDLSRLNYEQYF
>few|TRBD2|14|TRBV20-1|TRBJ2-5
TGCAGTGCTATCGGGGGGGAGTACCAAGAGACCCAGTACTTC
CSAIGGEYQETQYF
>few|-|15|TRBV5-1|TRBJ1-5
TGCGCCAGCAGCAGCGACGGCGGGGGTAATCAGCCCCAGCATTTT
CASSSDGGGNQPQHF
>-|-|10|TRBV20-1|TRBJ2-3
TGCAGTGCTGACACAGATACGCAGTATTTT
CSADTDTQYF
>-|-|14|TRBV7-8|TRBJ2-1
TGTGCCAGCAGCTTAGGGACTCCGCCCAATGAGCAGTTCTTC
CASSLGTPPNEQFF
>-|TRBD2|17|TRBV4-3|TRBJ2-7
TGCGCCAGCAGCCAAGACGAGCGGGGGGCGAGCTCCTACGAGCAGTACTTC
CASSQDERGASSYEQYF
>few|-|15|TRBV4-3|TRBJ2-7
TGCGCCAGCAGCCAAGATGTGGGCACACCCGGCGAGCAGTACTTC
CASSQDVGTPGEQYF
>-|-|14|TRBV6-2/TRBV6-3|TRBJ2-1
TGTGCCAGCAGTTACCCCCACCGCGGGGATGAGCAGTTCTTC
CASSYPHRGDEQFF
>-|-|15|TRBV2|TRBJ2-1
TGTGCCAGCAGTATCGGAGTGAGCTCCTACAATGAGCAGTTCTTC
CASSIGVSSYNEQFF
>-|-|14|TRBV9|TRBJ1-5
TGTGCCAGCAGCGATACAGGCGCGAATCAGCCCCAGCATTTT
CASSDTGANQPQHF
>few|-|13|TRBV6-1|TRBJ1-6
TGTGCCAGCAGTACCCTTGGGGATTCACCCCTCCACTTT
CASSTLGDSPLHF
>-|-|16|TRBV7-2|TRBJ1-6
TGTGCCAGCAGCACCAGACGGACAGCAGGCTTGCCACCCCTCCACTTT
CASSTRRTAGLPPLHF
>many|-|13|TRBV7-3|TRBJ2-2
TGTGCCAGCAGCCCCCAGAACACCGGGGAGCTGTTTTTT
CASSPQNTGELFF
>-|-|12|TRBV28|TRBJ1-1
TGTGCCAGCATGGATGGACGATTTGAAGCTTTCTTT
CASMDGRFEAFF
>many|TRBD2|18|TRBV2|TRBJ2-4
TGTGCCAGCAGTGATTTGGGACTAGCGGCTAGAGCCAAAAACATTCAGTACTTC
CASSDLGLAARAKNIQYF
>-|-|14|TRBV7-6|TRBJ2-3
TGTGCCAGCAGCTTATCGGTAGCTAGTAATACGCAGTATTTT
CASSLSVASNTQYF
>few|TRBD1|14|TRBV12-3/TRBV12-4|TRBJ1-5
TGTGCCAGCAGCTCGACAGGGATCGGTCAGCCCCAGCATTTT
CASSSTGIGQPQHF
>-|-|15|TRBV20-1|TRBJ2-7
TGCAGTGCTACCCCCGGGGCCCTTCAGGGGTACGAGCAGTACTTC
CSATPGALQGYEQYF
>many|-|14|TRBV3-1|TRBJ1-5
TGTGCCAGCAGCCAGACCAGGGGTAATCAGCCCCAGCATTTT
CASSQTRGNQPQHF
>-|-|17|TRBV5-4|TRBJ2-3
TGTGCCAGCAGCCCACCGCCCACAGGGCATGGCACAGATACGCAGTATTTT
CASSPPPTGHGTDTQYF
>few|TRBD1|15|TRBV29-1|TRBJ2-5
TGCAGCGGGCGGACCAACTACAGGGGACAAGAGACCCAGTACTTC
CSGRTNYRGQETQYF
>-|-|15|TRBV6-4|TRBJ2-1
TGTGCCAGCAGTGAAAGCTTCCCCGCTTCCAATGAGCAGTTCTTC
CASSESFPASNEQFF
>many|TRBD2|16|TRBV7-2|TRBJ2-7
TGTGCCAGCAGCTCCTTAGCGGGGGGCTGGGACTACGAGCAGTACTTC
CASSSLAGGWDYEQYF
>few|-|12|TRBV12-3/TRBV12-4|TRBJ2-4
TGTGCCAGCACTTTTACAGGAAACATTCAGTACTTC
CASTFTGNIQYF
>-|TRBD1|16|TRBV5-1|TRBJ1-2
TGCGCCAGCAGCTTGGTTGGGGACAGGGTGGTTTCTGGCTACACCTTC
CASSLVGDRVVSGYTF